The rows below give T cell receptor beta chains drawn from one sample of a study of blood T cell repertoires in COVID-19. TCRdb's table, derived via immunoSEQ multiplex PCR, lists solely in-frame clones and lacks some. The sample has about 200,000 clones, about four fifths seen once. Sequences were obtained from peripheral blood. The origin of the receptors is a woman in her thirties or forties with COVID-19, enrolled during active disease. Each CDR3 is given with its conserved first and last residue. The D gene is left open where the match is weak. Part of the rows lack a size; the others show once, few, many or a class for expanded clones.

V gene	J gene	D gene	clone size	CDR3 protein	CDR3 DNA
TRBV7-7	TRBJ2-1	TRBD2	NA	CASSLGSGTSGGAPTGEQFF	TGTGCCAGCAGCTTAGGTTCCGGGACTAGCGGGGGGGCCCCTACAGGTGAGCAGTTCTTC
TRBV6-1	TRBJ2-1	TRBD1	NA	CASSETGFEQFF	TGTGCCAGCAGTGAGACAGGGTTTGAGCAGTTCTTC
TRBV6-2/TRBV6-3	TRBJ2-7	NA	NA	CASSQGVSYEQYF	TGTGCCAGCAGCCAGGGAGTCTCCTACGAGCAGTACTTC
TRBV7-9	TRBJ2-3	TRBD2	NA	CASSLEGGASTDTQYF	TGTGCCAGCAGCTTAGAGGGAGGGGCTAGCACAGATACGCAGTATTTT
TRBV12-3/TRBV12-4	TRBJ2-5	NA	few	CASNRETQYF	TGTGCCAGCAACAGAGAGACCCAGTACTTC
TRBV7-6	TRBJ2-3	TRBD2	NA	CASSWLVAGGFTDTQYF	TGTGCCAGCAGCTGGTTGGTCGCGGGAGGGTTCACAGATACGCAGTATTTT
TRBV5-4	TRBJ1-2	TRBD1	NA	CASNSRTPWGQGPEGYTF	TGTGCCAGCAACTCTCGGACCCCCTGGGGACAGGGTCCGGAAGGCTACACCTTC
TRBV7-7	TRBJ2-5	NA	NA	CASSLSSRVEETQYF	TGTGCCAGCAGCTTAAGTTCCAGGGTTGAGGAGACCCAGTACTTC
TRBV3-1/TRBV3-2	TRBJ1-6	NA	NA	CASSPIGRGNSPLHF	TGTGCCAGCAGCCCAATAGGCAGGGGTAATTCACCCCTCCACTTT
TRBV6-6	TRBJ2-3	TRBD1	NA	CASRPGQASTDTQYF	TGTGCCAGCCGACCGGGACAGGCCAGCACAGATACGCAGTATTTT
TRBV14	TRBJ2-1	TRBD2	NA	CASSQVLAGDNEQFF	TGTGCCAGCAGCCAAGTATTAGCGGGAGACAATGAGCAGTTCTTC
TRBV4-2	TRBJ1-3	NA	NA	CASSQVGGTGNTIYF	TGTGCCAGCAGCCAAGTCGGGGGGACTGGAAACACCATATATTTT
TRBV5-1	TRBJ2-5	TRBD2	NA	CASSPGLAGPQETQYF	TGCGCCAGCAGCCCCGGACTAGCGGGCCCCCAAGAGACCCAGTACTTC
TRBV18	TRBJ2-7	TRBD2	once	CASSPSGGSSYEQYF	TGTGCCAGCTCACCTAGCGGGGGCAGCTCCTACGAGCAGTACTTC
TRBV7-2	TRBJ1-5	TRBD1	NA	CASSLTQGNQPQHF	TGTGCCAGCAGCTTAACACAGGGGAATCAGCCCCAGCATTTT
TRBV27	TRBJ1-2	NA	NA	CASRSTGPYGYTF	TGTGCCAGCAGATCTACAGGGCCCTATGGCTACACCTTC
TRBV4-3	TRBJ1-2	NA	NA	CASSQGTLPGGYGYTF	TGCGCCAGCAGCCAAGGGACTTTACCCGGCGGCTATGGCTACACCTTC
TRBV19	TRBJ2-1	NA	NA	CASNPQGINEQFF	TGTGCCAGTAACCCCCAGGGGATCAATGAGCAGTTCTTC
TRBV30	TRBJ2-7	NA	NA	CACLDSRYYEQYF	TGTGCCTGCTTGGACTCTAGATACTACGAGCAGTACTTC
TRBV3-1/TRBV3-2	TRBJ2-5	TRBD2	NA	CASRTTSGRGETQYF	TGTGCCAGCAGGACGACTAGCGGGAGAGGGGAGACCCAGTACTTC
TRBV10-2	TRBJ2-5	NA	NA	CASSGSSAQETQYF	TGCGCCAGCAGTGGGTCTAGCGCACAAGAGACCCAGTACTTC
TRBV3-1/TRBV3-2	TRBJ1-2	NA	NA	CASSPGPGGYGYTF	TGTGCCAGCAGCCCTGGCCCGGGTGGCTATGGCTACACCTTC
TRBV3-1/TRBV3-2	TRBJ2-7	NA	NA	CASSSHGRTYEQYF	TGTGCCAGCAGCTCCCATGGGAGAACCTACGAGCAGTACTTC
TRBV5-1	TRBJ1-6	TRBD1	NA	CASSIGQGNSPLHF	TGCGCCAGCAGCATAGGACAGGGGAATTCACCCCTCCACTTT
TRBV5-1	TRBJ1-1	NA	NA	CASSLDLSHPRAFF	TGCGCCAGCAGCTTGGACCTCTCTCATCCCAGGGCTTTCTTT
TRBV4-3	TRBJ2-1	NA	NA	CASSQVDRSNEQFF	TGCGCCAGCAGCCAAGTTGACAGATCAAATGAGCAGTTCTTC
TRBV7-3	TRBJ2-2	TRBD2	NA	CASSPNLAGTGELFF	TGTGCCAGCAGCCCTAATCTAGCGGGGACCGGGGAGCTGTTTTTT
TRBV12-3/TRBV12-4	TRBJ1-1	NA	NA	CASRRGNTEAFF	TGTGCCAGCCGAAGGGGGAACACTGAAGCTTTCTTT
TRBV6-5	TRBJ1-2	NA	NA	CASSSYRAGYTF	TGTGCCAGCAGTTCGTACAGGGCTGGCTACACCTTC
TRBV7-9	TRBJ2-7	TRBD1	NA	CASSTPIHGTGYNEQYF	TGTGCCAGCAGCACTCCCATCCACGGGACAGGGTACAACGAGCAGTACTTC
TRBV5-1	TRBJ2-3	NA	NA	CASSHKWEATDTQYF	TGCGCCAGCAGCCATAAGTGGGAGGCCACAGATACGCAGTATTTT
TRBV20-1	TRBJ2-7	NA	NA	CSAKRGYEQYF	TGCAGTGCTAAAAGGGGGTACGAGCAGTACTTC
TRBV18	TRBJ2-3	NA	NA	CASSPNHQGTDTQYF	TGTGCCAGCTCACCAAATCACCAGGGGACAGATACGCAGTATTTT
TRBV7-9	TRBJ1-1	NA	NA	CASSLERLGRGTEAFF	TGTGCCAGCAGCTTAGAACGATTAGGAAGGGGCACTGAAGCTTTCTTT
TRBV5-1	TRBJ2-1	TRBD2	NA	CASSSSTATSGGAVTYNEQFF	TGCGCCAGCAGCTCCTCGACCGCGACTAGCGGGGGGGCGGTTACCTACAATGAGCAGTTCTTC
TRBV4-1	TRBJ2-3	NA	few	CASSQATGSDTDTQYF	TGCGCCAGCAGCCAAGCGACAGGCAGTGACACAGATACGCAGTATTTT
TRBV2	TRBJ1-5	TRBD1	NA	CASTGQGPYQPQHF	TGTGCCAGCACTGGACAGGGGCCCTATCAGCCCCAGCATTTT
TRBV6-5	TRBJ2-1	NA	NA	CASRFQGIDEQFF	TGTGCCAGCAGATTCCAGGGAATCGATGAGCAGTTCTTC
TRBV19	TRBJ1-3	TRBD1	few	CATTGVRYGNTIYF	TGTGCCACGACAGGGGTTCGGTATGGAAACACCATATATTTT
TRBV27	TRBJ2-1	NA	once	CASSLPLGNEQFF	TGTGCCAGCAGTTTACCCCTAGGCAATGAGCAGTTCTTC
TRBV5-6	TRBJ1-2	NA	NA	CASSLTGPLGYTF	TGTGCCAGCAGCTTGACAGGGCCTCTAGGCTACACCTTC
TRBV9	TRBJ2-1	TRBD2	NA	CASSAPGLAGVNEQFF	TGTGCCAGCAGCGCACCGGGACTAGCGGGGGTAAATGAGCAGTTCTTC
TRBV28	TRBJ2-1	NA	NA	CASSPPGETNEQFF	TGTGCCAGCAGTCCCCCCGGGGAAACCAATGAGCAGTTCTTC
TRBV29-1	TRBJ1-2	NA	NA	CSTGDYTF	TGCAGCACCGGGGATTACACCTTC
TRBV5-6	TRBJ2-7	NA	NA	CASSLALTGRDF	TGTGCCAGCAGCTTGGCCCTTACAGGGAGGGACTTC
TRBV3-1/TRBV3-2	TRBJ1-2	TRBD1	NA	CATRGSQAYGYTF	TGTGCCACCAGGGGGAGTCAGGCCTATGGCTACACCTTC
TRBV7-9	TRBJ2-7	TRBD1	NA	CASSRSGGISYEQYF	TGTGCCAGCAGCCGGTCAGGGGGTATCTCCTACGAGCAGTACTTC
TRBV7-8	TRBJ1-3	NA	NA	CASSFQGGGNTIYF	TGTGCCAGCAGCTTTCAGGGTGGTGGAAACACCATATATTTT
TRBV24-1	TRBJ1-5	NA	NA	CATSDGQSNQPQHF	TGTGCCACCAGTGATGGACAGAGCAATCAGCCCCAGCATTTT